This T cell receptor beta chain was retrieved from a study of T-cell memory formation after mild COVID-19. Findings and limits, study-wide: Of the contracting clones, CD4+ ones lay mainly in CM and EM, and CD8+ ones in EMRA.

Employing constant-segment primers, 5'RACE generated TCR alpha and TCR beta cDNA libraries bearing sample barcodes and UMIs. MiXCR, applied by TCRdb to the 5' RACE reads, yields one record per CDR3 protein. The sample carries around 510,000 distinct CDR3 sequences, roughly 20% recorded once. Germline V lookup: CDR1 SEHNR, CDR2 FQNEAQ (reference sequence). J gave up 2 bases and V 6 bases, and 2 bases lay outside the gene matches. The length of the CDR3 is 15 residues. This clonotype has just a few counts. Its matching antigen is unknown. This sequence originates from an adult woman who had mild COVID-19 (a few samples of this study predate the infection). Cell type and time point are not known. The chain is built from TRBV7-9 and TRBJ2-3; 13 bases agree with TRBD2. The sample was PBMCs or a T cell subset sorted from them (not recorded which). The CDR3 bases are TGTGCCAGCAGGGGACTAGCGGGGCCCACAGATACGCAGTATTTT. Translation: CASRGLAGPTDTQYF.